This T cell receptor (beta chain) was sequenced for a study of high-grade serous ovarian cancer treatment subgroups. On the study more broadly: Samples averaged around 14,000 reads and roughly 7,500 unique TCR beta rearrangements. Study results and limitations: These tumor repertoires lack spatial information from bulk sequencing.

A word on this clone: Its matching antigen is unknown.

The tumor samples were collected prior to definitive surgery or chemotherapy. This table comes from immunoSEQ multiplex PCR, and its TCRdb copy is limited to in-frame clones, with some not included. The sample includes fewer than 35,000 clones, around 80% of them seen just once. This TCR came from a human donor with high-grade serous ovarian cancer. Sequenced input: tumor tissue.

DNA of the CDR3: TGTGCCAGCAGTTTCGGGACTCTAAGCTCCTACGAGCAGTACTTC. It yields the protein CASSFGTLSSYEQYF. The V and J genes are TRBV5-4 and TRBJ2-7; D possibly corresponds to TRBD2 (6 bases). The CDR3 loop spans 15 amino acids. Germline V CDR1 and CDR2: SGHNT, YYREEE (reference sequence). Trimming pared 5 bases from V and 0 bases from J, leaving 15 bases between.